This T cell receptor beta chain was retrieved from a study of radiotherapy plus CTLA-4 blockade in lung cancer. This clone was observed a single time. Profiled with immunoSEQ multiplex PCR; TCRdb holds only in-frame clones, not every one. This table holds roughly 98,000 clones, about 85% found once. CDR1 is GTSNPN and CDR2 is SVGIG in the germline V gene (reference sequence). The ends were cut back, 2 bases at V and 4 bases at J, with 14 bases in the middle. The CDR3 has 14 residues. Patients in the study, people with chemo-refractory metastatic non-small-cell lung cancer, received focal radiation plus ipilimumab CTLA-4 blockade.

This receptor was obtained from a human donor with non-small cell lung cancer that progressed on radiotherapy plus ipilimumab. The V call is TRBV30, the J call TRBJ1-1; D is possibly TRBD1 (5 bases). The specimen was peripheral blood, collected from a patient treated with radiotherapy plus ipilimumab. CDR3 region: CAWSKGLGSTEAFF. CDR3 coding DNA: TGTGCCTGGAGTAAGGGACTGGGGTCCACTGAAGCTTTCTTT.